The 30 T cell receptor beta chains below were found in one sample sequenced in a study of T cell responses to AZD1222 COVID-19 vaccine. Profiling relied on immunoSEQ multiplex PCR, and the TCRdb table lists in-frame clones only, not all of them. There are about 150,000 clones in the sample; roughly 90% occur only once, and more than 1.5% lies in the top ten. The material sequenced was peripheral blood, taken on day 0 of AZD1222 vaccination. The receptors derive from an adult in good health.

For the CDR3, the DNA is TGTGCCAGCAGCTTAGGGGTCCGTAGTGGTGGCTACACCTTC. It is translated as CASSLGVRSGGYTF. The chain recombines TRBV7-9 with TRBJ1-2, with D unclear. The germline V gene has CDR1 SEHNR and CDR2 FQNEAQ (reference sequence). With 1 base removed from V and 7 bases from J, the gap between germline ends came to 13 bases. The CDR3 contains 14 residues.

This CDR3 reads CASSSIRAAVLHTEAFF. The CDR3 coding sequence is TGTGCCAGCAGCTCTATCCGGGCGGCGGTGTTGCACACTGAAGCTTTCTTT. V is TRBV11-2 and J is TRBJ1-1; D gene unclear. The CDR3 totals 17 residues. CDR1 and CDR2 (germline): SGHAT, FQNNGV. Trimming pared 4 bases from V and 3 bases from J, leaving 21 bases between. The whole variable domain, filled in from reference TRBV11-2 and TRBJ1-1, reads EAGVAQSPRYKIIEKRQSVAFWCNPISGHATLYWYQQILGQGPKLLIQFQNNGVVDDSQLPKDRFSAERLKGVDSTLKIQPAKLEDSAVYLCASSSIRAAVLHTEAFFGQGTRLTVV.

The chain couples TRBV7-9 to TRBJ1-1, with D tentatively TRBD1 (5 bases). V was cut by 4 bases and J by 2 bases, with 8 bases left in between. CDR1 and CDR2 (germline): SEHNR, FQNEAQ (reference sequence). This CDR3 has 13 amino acids. The CDR3 DNA is TGTGCCAGCAGCTGGGGGGGAAACACTGAAGCTTTCTTT. It is translated as CASSWGGNTEAFF.

The CDR3 region has the DNA TGTGCCAGCAGCCAAGCCGCCGCTAGCTGGAATGAGCAGTTCTTC. Translated, it gives CASSQAAASWNEQFF. The chain combines TRBV14 with TRBJ2-1; D is possibly TRBD2 (5 bases). From germline, CDR1 is SGHDN and CDR2 FVKESK. There are 15 residues in the CDR3. V gave up 1 base and J gave up 7 bases, with 14 bases separating them.

The V and J genes are TRBV7-2 and TRBJ2-5; 10 nucleotides line up with TRBD2. Germline V gene data show CDR1 as SGHTA and CDR2 as FQGNSA. V was clipped by 5 bases and J by 0 bases; unmatched bases: 6. The CDR3 extends over 16 amino acids. The DNA of the CDR3 is TGTGCCAGCAGCCCACCGGGACTAGCGTACCAAGAGACCCAGTACTTC. It is translated as CASSPPGLAYQETQYF.

The V call is TRBV2, the J call TRBJ2-2, with TRBD2 matching 14 bases. CDR3 length equals 17 residues. Germline V gene sequence: CDR1 SNHLY, CDR2 FYNNEI. The junction had 10 bases not matched to a gene; V was cut back by 5 bases and J by 8 bases. The CDR3 coding sequence is TGTGCCAGCAGTCCTGGACTAGCGGGGGGCACAACGGGGGAGCTGTTTTTT. It is translated as CASSPGLAGGTTGELFF.

This clone was recorded only once. The rearrangement joins TRBV7-9 to TRBJ1-2; possible D gene TRBD1, 6 bases. The CDR3 extends over 14 amino acids. Germline CDR1 reads SEHNR; CDR2 reads FQNEAQ (reference sequence). V was clipped by 6 bases and J by 5 bases, with 16 bases between them. DNA for the CDR3: TGTGCCAGCAGTTACGGGGGGCGACGATATGGCTACACCTTC. Translated, it gives CASSYGGRRYGYTF.

The gene calls are TRBV5-1 and TRBJ1-2; D unresolved. Germline CDR1 and CDR2: SGHRS and YFSETQ. The CDR3 totals 14 residues. Between the trimmed V and J ends, which lost 0 bases and 4 bases, there was a span of 10 bases. The CDR3 sequence is CASSLAPQGYGYTF. The CDR3 bases are TGCGCCAGCAGCTTGGCCCCCCAAGGCTATGGCTACACCTTC. Full variable domain (rest looked up from reference TRBV5-1 and TRBJ1-2): KAGVTQTPRYLIKTRGQQVTLSCSPISGHRSVSWYQQTPGQGLQFLFEYFSETQRNKGNFPGRFSGRQFSNSRSEMNVSTLELGDSALYLCASSLAPQGYGYTFGSGTRLTVV.

The rearrangement links TRBV19 to TRBJ1-2; 7 positions agree with TRBD1. This CDR3 has 14 amino acids. With 10 bases clipped from V and 0 bases from J, the junction kept 8 bases outside the gene matches. Per germline, CDR1 LNHDA and CDR2 SQIVND (reference sequence). The CDR3 is CATLPGQSNYGYTF. In nucleotides, the CDR3 is TGTGCCACTCTTCCGGGACAGTCTAACTATGGCTACACCTTC.

The chain is built from TRBV4-3 and TRBJ1-4; possible D gene TRBD1, 6 bases. V was trimmed by 1 base and J by 7 bases, leaving 19 bases between them. Per the germline V gene, CDR1 is LGHNA and CDR2 is YSLEER. This CDR3 is 17 amino acids long. CDR3 sequence reads: CASSQGGQGRYSEKLFF. Here the CDR3 DNA reads TGCGCCAGCAGCCAAGGGGGGCAGGGGCGGTATAGTGAAAAACTGTTTTTT.

This clone occurred once. This sequence joins TRBV7-9 and TRBJ2-7; possible D gene TRBD2, 6 bases. The CDR3 is made up of 12 amino acids. CDR1 is SEHNR, CDR2 FQNEAQ, per germline (reference sequence). With 4 bases removed from V and 7 bases from J, the gap between germline ends came to 11 bases. Here the CDR3 reads CASSSGRGEQYF. The DNA of the CDR3 is TGTGCCAGCAGCTCGGGTCGGGGGGAGCAGTACTTC.

DNA for the CDR3: TGTGCCAGCAGCTCGGGACTAGCGGCCTACAATGAGCAGTTCTTC. Protein product: CASSSGLAAYNEQFF. The chain joins TRBV9 to TRBJ2-1; 11 bases fit TRBD2. Looked up from germline, CDR1 is SGDLS and CDR2 is YYNGEE. This CDR3 comprises 15 residues. Trimming cost V 4 bases and J 2 bases; bases outside gene matches: 2. Full variable domain (remainder filled in from reference TRBV9 and TRBJ2-1): DSGVTQTPKHLITATGQRVTLRCSPRSGDLSVYWYQQSLDQGLQFLIQYYNGEERAKGNILERFSAQQFPDLHSELNLSSLELGDSALYFCASSSGLAAYNEQFFGPGTRLTVL.

This sequence joins TRBV19 and TRBJ1-5; D not certain. Per germline, CDR1 LNHDA and CDR2 SQIVND (reference sequence). V shed 5 bases and J shed 5 bases, with 10 bases lying between them. This CDR3 is 13 amino acids long. DNA for the CDR3: TGTGCCAGTAGTCTATACAGCCATCAGCCCCAGCATTTT. Protein: CASSLYSHQPQHF.

CDR3 in amino acids: CAWSPLRGAASDTQYF. For the CDR3, the DNA is TGTGCCTGGAGTCCTTTGCGGGGGGCCGCGTCAGATACGCAGTATTTT. The V and J genes are TRBV30 and TRBJ2-3; 8 bases map to TRBD2. The CDR3 consists of 16 residues. Trimming at V came to 2 bases and at J to 4 bases, leaving 11 bases not matched to a gene. Germline V gene data show CDR1 as GTSNPN and CDR2 as SVGIG (reference sequence).

This chain connects TRBV4-2 to TRBJ1-3; D is unresolved. Germline loops: CDR1 LGHNA, CDR2 YNFKEQ. The CDR3 totals 16 residues. V gave up 2 bases and J gave up 4 bases, with 15 bases separating them. The CDR3 sequence is CASSQNHLSGGNTIYF. The CDR3 DNA is TGTGCCAGCAGCCAAAACCACCTGTCGGGAGGAAACACCATATATTTT.

The chain is built from TRBV2 and TRBJ2-6, with 7 bases fitting TRBD1. The ends lost 8 bases at V and 2 bases at J; junction bases unmatched: 3. This CDR3 comprises 14 residues. The germline V gene has CDR1 SNHLY and CDR2 FYNNEI. The CDR3, as DNA: TGTGCCAGCCGCACAGGGGCTGGGGCCAACGTCCTGACTTTC. This gives the protein CASRTGAGANVLTF.

The rearrangement joins TRBV27 to TRBJ2-7, with 7 bases matching TRBD2. Trimming took 5 bases from V and 4 from J; bases not matched to a gene: 11. This CDR3 region has 15 residues. The germline V gene encodes CDR1 MNHEY and CDR2 SMNVEV (reference sequence). Here the CDR3 DNA reads TGTGCCAGCAGTCCACGCGGGACTACCCAATACGAGCAGTACTTC. This encodes CASSPRGTTQYEQYF.

The chain links TRBV13 to TRBJ2-7, with D perhaps matching TRBD2 (6 bases). V lost 4 bases and J lost 3, with 13 bases in between. The CDR3 runs 14 residues. Germline loops: CDR1 PRHDT, CDR2 FYEKMQ (reference sequence). The CDR3 nucleotides read TGTGCCAGCAGCTCAGGACACGGGGGCTACGAGCAGTACTTC. Amino acids: CASSSGHGGYEQYF.

The V call is TRBV14, the J call TRBJ2-2; D not certain. The CDR3 has 16 residues. V was pared by 5 bases and J by 4 bases, with 17 bases between. Per the germline V gene, CDR1 is SGHDN and CDR2 is FVKESK. This CDR3 is CASSFHASRTTGELFF. The CDR3 DNA follows: TGTGCCAGCAGCTTTCACGCCTCCAGGACCACCGGGGAGCTGTTTTTT.

The DNA for the CDR3 is TGTGCCAGTAGCCCAGGACGGGGGGCAGCGGGAAACACCATATATTTT. It is translated as CASSPGRGAAGNTIYF. The chain recombines TRBV19 with TRBJ1-3, with a weak D call TRBD1 (6 bases). This CDR3 is 16 amino acids long. The germline CDR1 and CDR2 sequences are LNHDA and SQIVND (reference sequence). With 6 bases removed from V and 4 bases from J, the gap between germline ends came to 19 bases.

The chain is built from TRBV18 and TRBJ1-5; TRBD1 matches at 9 bases. The CDR3 extends over 15 amino acids. The junction had 7 bases not matched to a gene; V was cut back by 6 bases and J by 4 bases. Germline V gene data show CDR1 as KGHSH and CDR2 as LQKENI. The CDR3 sequence: CASSGGTGKNQPQHF. The CDR3 DNA follows: TGTGCCAGCTCGGGCGGGACAGGGAAGAATCAGCCCCAGCATTTT.

The chain employs TRBV18 and TRBJ1-2; 9 nucleotides match TRBD1. CDR3 length: 17 amino acids. The J segment lost 2 bases and the V segment lost 6 bases, leaving 13 bases of the junction unmatched. The germline V gene has CDR1 KGHSH and CDR2 LQKENI. CDR3 in amino acids: CASSGGQGVGLNYGYTF. CDR3 bases: TGTGCCAGCTCGGGGGGACAGGGCGTTGGATTGAACTATGGCTACACCTTC.

This sequence joins TRBV4-1 and TRBJ2-1, with a possible D match to TRBD2 (6 bases). The germline V gene has CDR1 MGHRA and CDR2 YSYEKL. The CDR3 sequence is 17 residues long. Trimming cost V 4 bases and J 5 bases, with 21 bases left between them. The CDR3 bases are TGCGCCAGCAGCCCACCTGGTCGCGTGGGGACTGACAATGAGCAGTTCTTC. Its translation is CASSPPGRVGTDNEQFF.

The chain uses TRBV2 and TRBJ1-1; 7 bases align to TRBD1. The CDR3 contains 15 residues. The ends lost 7 bases at V and 5 bases at J; junction bases unmatched: 13. CDR1 SNHLY and CDR2 FYNNEI come from the germline V gene. DNA for the CDR3: TGTGCCAGCATGAACAGGGGACAGCGCGTGACTGAAGCTTTCTTT. It codes for CASMNRGQRVTEAFF.

This chain connects TRBV5-8 to TRBJ1-6, with a possible D match to TRBD1 (5 bases). Germline assignment: CDR1 SGHTS and CDR2 YDEGEE. The CDR3 sequence is 16 residues long. The V end was cut by 3 bases, the J end by 7 bases, with 17 bases between. CDR3 DNA: TGTGCCAGCAGCTCGAAGGTCCGGGGACTCAATTCACCCCTCCACTTT. Translation gives CASSSKVRGLNSPLHF.

The rearrangement joins TRBV4-3 to TRBJ2-7, with TRBD1 identical over 9 bases. Germline values: CDR1 LGHNA, CDR2 YSLEER. The V and J ends lost 1 base and 1 base, in that order; junction bases with no gene match: 2. This CDR3 has 15 residues. This CDR3 reads CASSQGGQGSYEQYF. The CDR3 DNA follows: TGCGCCAGCAGCCAAGGGGGACAGGGTTCCTACGAGCAGTACTTC.

The gene calls are TRBV5-1 and TRBJ2-2; 7 bases are shared with TRBD1. The CDR3 contains 16 residues. V was pared by 1 base and J by 2 bases, with 5 bases of the junction left unmatched. The V gene's germline CDR1 is SGHRS and CDR2 YFSETQ. The CDR3 coding sequence is TGCGCCAGCAGCTTGTATACAGGGGTTAACACCGGGGAGCTGTTTTTT. Translating it yields CASSLYTGVNTGELFF.

V is TRBV19 and J is TRBJ1-1, with 7 bases fitting TRBD1. The ends lost 2 bases at V and 11 bases at J; junction bases unmatched: 11. Germline values: CDR1 LNHDA, CDR2 SQIVND (reference sequence). The CDR3 loop spans 14 amino acids. The CDR3 nucleotides are TGTGCCAGTAGTATATACTACCCGGGACAGTTGGCTTTCTTT. It yields the protein CASSIYYPGQLAFF.

V and J are TRBV5-8 and TRBJ2-1, with 12 bases identical to TRBD2. CDR3 length: 18 residues. Germline V gene data show CDR1 as SGHTS and CDR2 as YDEGEE. Unmatched junction bases numbered 15, after V lost 2 bases and J lost 9 bases. The CDR3 coding sequence is TGTGCCAGCAGCTTTTGGGCGGGACTAGCGGGTAACCTCCCTGAGCAGTTCTTC. It is translated as CASSFWAGLAGNLPEQFF. Filled out from reference TRBV5-8 and TRBJ2-1, the complete variable domain reads EAGVTQSPTHLIKTRGQQATLRCSPISGHTSVYWYQQALGLGLQFLLWYDEGEERNRGNFPPRFSGRQFPNYSSELNVNALELEDSALYLCASSFWAGLAGNLPEQFFGPGTRLTVL.

V and J are TRBV3-1 (or the pseudogene TRBV3-2) and TRBJ2-4, with a possible D match to TRBD2 (7 bases). V was shortened by 4 bases and J by 0 bases, with 16 bases between the two germline ends. Germline assignment: CDR1 LGHDT and CDR2 YNNKEL (reference sequence). CDR3 length equals 17 residues. The CDR3 protein is CASSLLGGQEAKNIQYF. CDR3 bases: TGTGCCAGCAGCCTCCTCGGGGGGCAGGAAGCCAAAAACATTCAGTACTTC.